This is a list of T cell receptor beta chains from one sample in a study of siplizumab effects on memory and regulatory T cells. Here immunoSEQ multiplex PCR was the method, and the copy in TCRdb shows in-frame clones only, minus some. This sample has 85,000 to 130,000 clones, with approximately 94% found just once. Sequencing was carried out using Tregs sorted from blood. These receptors were taken from a human donor in good health. CDR3s include the opening cysteine and the closing phenylalanine or tryptophan. The D gene is left open where the match is weak. Clone size is given for some rows only: seen once, a few or many times, or a class if the clone is expanded.

abundance: NA
v_gene: TRBV28
j_gene: TRBJ2-1
d_gene: TRBD2
CDR3aa: CANFPNPLAGDYNEQFF
CDR3nt: TGTGCCAACTTCCCCAATCCCCTAGCGGGGGACTACAATGAGCAGTTCTTC

abundance: NA
v_gene: TRBV12-5
j_gene: TRBJ2-7
d_gene: TRBD2
CDR3aa: CASGLETSGRLVPPDEQYF
CDR3nt: TGTGCTAGTGGTTTGGAAACTAGCGGGAGACTAGTCCCACCCGACGAGCAGTACTTC

abundance: NA
v_gene: TRBV5-1
j_gene: TRBJ1-2
d_gene: NA
CDR3aa: CASSPDGSNYGYTF
CDR3nt: TGCGCCAGCAGCCCGGACGGCTCTAACTATGGCTACACCTTC

abundance: once
v_gene: TRBV9
j_gene: TRBJ2-1
d_gene: TRBD2
CDR3aa: CASSPLAASYNEQFF
CDR3nt: TGTGCCAGCAGCCCCCTAGCGGCCTCCTACAATGAGCAGTTCTTC

abundance: NA
v_gene: TRBV6-6
j_gene: TRBJ2-1
d_gene: NA
CDR3aa: CASSSPPQENEQFF
CDR3nt: TGTGCCAGCAGTTCCCCCCCACAGGAAAATGAGCAGTTCTTC

abundance: NA
v_gene: TRBV15
j_gene: TRBJ2-2
d_gene: NA
CDR3aa: CATSRARGELFF
CDR3nt: TGTGCCACCAGCAGAGCCCGCGGGGAGCTGTTTTTT

abundance: NA
v_gene: TRBV28
j_gene: TRBJ2-4
d_gene: NA
CDR3aa: CASSPIGPTWRDIQYF
CDR3nt: TGTGCCAGCAGTCCTATTGGACCGACCTGGCGGGACATTCAGTACTTC

abundance: NA
v_gene: TRBV5-1
j_gene: TRBJ1-3
d_gene: TRBD1
CDR3aa: CASSGLGQDSGNTIYF
CDR3nt: TGCGCCAGCAGCGGTTTGGGACAGGACTCTGGAAACACCATATATTTT

abundance: NA
v_gene: TRBV7-6
j_gene: TRBJ2-2
d_gene: NA
CDR3aa: CASSTNTGELFF
CDR3nt: TGTGCCAGCAGCACTAACACCGGGGAGCTGTTTTTT

abundance: NA
v_gene: TRBV5-1
j_gene: TRBJ1-5
d_gene: NA
CDR3aa: CASSLTGENQPQHF
CDR3nt: TGCGCCAGCAGCTTGACGGGGGAAAATCAGCCCCAGCATTTT

abundance: NA
v_gene: TRBV5-1
j_gene: TRBJ2-7
d_gene: TRBD1
CDR3aa: CASSPGTGVHEQYF
CDR3nt: TGCGCCAGCAGTCCCGGGACAGGGGTACACGAGCAGTACTTC

abundance: NA
v_gene: TRBV5-4
j_gene: TRBJ2-5
d_gene: NA
CDR3aa: CASSFEAGAQETQYF
CDR3nt: TGTGCCAGCAGCTTCGAGGCAGGGGCCCAAGAGACCCAGTACTTC

abundance: NA
v_gene: TRBV30
j_gene: TRBJ1-4
d_gene: NA
CDR3aa: CAWMGSGTLFPGEKLFF
CDR3nt: TGTGCCTGGATGGGGTCCGGGACGCTCTTTCCAGGCGAAAAACTGTTTTTT

abundance: NA
v_gene: TRBV6-6
j_gene: TRBJ2-6
d_gene: TRBD1
CDR3aa: CAGSTGTGANVLTF
CDR3nt: TGTGCCGGATCGACAGGGACCGGGGCCAACGTCCTGACTTTC

abundance: NA
v_gene: TRBV5-5
j_gene: TRBJ1-4
d_gene: TRBD1
CDR3aa: CASSLGQFNEKLFF
CDR3nt: TGTGCCAGCAGCCTGGGACAGTTTAATGAAAAACTGTTTTTT

abundance: NA
v_gene: TRBV7-3
j_gene: TRBJ2-3
d_gene: NA
CDR3aa: CASHLGRSRTDTQYF
CDR3nt: TGTGCCAGCCACCTAGGGAGGTCGCGCACAGATACGCAGTATTTT

abundance: NA
v_gene: TRBV28
j_gene: TRBJ1-1
d_gene: TRBD1
CDR3aa: CASSDRAGAFF
CDR3nt: TGTGCCAGCAGCGACAGGGCGGGAGCTTTCTTT

abundance: few
v_gene: TRBV6-1
j_gene: TRBJ1-2
d_gene: NA
CDR3aa: CASSPGGGYGYTF
CDR3nt: TGTGCCAGCAGCCCCGGGGGCGGCTATGGCTACACCTTC

abundance: once
v_gene: TRBV6-1
j_gene: TRBJ1-1
d_gene: TRBD1
CDR3aa: CASSLRGMNTEAFF
CDR3nt: TGTGCCAGCAGCCTCAGGGGGATGAACACTGAAGCTTTCTTT

abundance: NA
v_gene: TRBV28
j_gene: TRBJ2-6
d_gene: NA
CDR3aa: CASSPQSSGANVLTF
CDR3nt: TGTGCCAGCAGTCCTCAAAGCTCTGGGGCCAACGTCCTGACTTTC

abundance: once
v_gene: TRBV7-8
j_gene: TRBJ1-2
d_gene: NA
CDR3aa: CASSLGTRVGYGYTF
CDR3nt: TGTGCCAGCAGCTTAGGCACCAGGGTTGGGTATGGCTACACCTTC

abundance: NA
v_gene: TRBV10-3
j_gene: TRBJ2-1
d_gene: NA
CDR3aa: CAISVYQRGNEQFF
CDR3nt: TGTGCCATCTCAGTCTACCAGCGCGGCAATGAGCAGTTCTTC

abundance: once
v_gene: TRBV18
j_gene: TRBJ2-1
d_gene: NA
CDR3aa: CASSRPGHIYNEQFF
CDR3nt: TGTGCCAGCTCACGCCCGGGACACATCTACAATGAGCAGTTCTTC

abundance: NA
v_gene: TRBV30
j_gene: TRBJ1-2
d_gene: NA
CDR3aa: CAWNGGGGYTF
CDR3nt: TGTGCCTGGAATGGGGGCGGAGGCTACACCTTC

abundance: NA
v_gene: TRBV7-8
j_gene: TRBJ2-7
d_gene: TRBD2
CDR3aa: CASSLRSGKNGEQYF
CDR3nt: TGTGCCAGCAGCTTACGTAGCGGGAAAAATGGGGAGCAGTACTTC

abundance: NA
v_gene: TRBV25-1
j_gene: TRBJ2-5
d_gene: NA
CDR3aa: CASSDLGSGVETQYF
CDR3nt: TGTGCCAGCAGTGATCTAGGGTCGGGCGTGGAGACCCAGTACTTC

abundance: once
v_gene: TRBV19
j_gene: TRBJ1-4
d_gene: NA
CDR3aa: CASSGGGGQNEKLFF
CDR3nt: TGTGCCAGTAGTGGGGGCGGCGGCCAGAATGAAAAACTGTTTTTT

abundance: NA
v_gene: TRBV5-4
j_gene: TRBJ1-4
d_gene: NA
CDR3aa: CASSAPNDRFGEKLFF
CDR3nt: TGTGCCAGCAGCGCCCCTAACGACAGGTTTGGGGAAAAACTGTTTTTT

abundance: NA
v_gene: TRBV5-6
j_gene: TRBJ2-7
d_gene: NA
CDR3aa: CASRGGHGPGASEQYF
CDR3nt: TGTGCCAGCAGGGGGGGGCACGGGCCAGGGGCGTCCGAGCAGTACTTC

abundance: NA
v_gene: TRBV4-1
j_gene: TRBJ2-1
d_gene: NA
CDR3aa: CASSLAGWNEQFF
CDR3nt: TGCGCCAGCAGCCTGGCAGGGTGGAATGAGCAGTTCTTC

abundance: NA
v_gene: TRBV19
j_gene: TRBJ2-7
d_gene: TRBD1
CDR3aa: CASSTGQGGGYEQYF
CDR3nt: TGTGCCAGTAGTACGGGACAGGGAGGGGGCTACGAGCAGTACTTC

abundance: NA
v_gene: TRBV6-1
j_gene: TRBJ1-5
d_gene: NA
CDR3aa: CASSLADRSNQPQHF
CDR3nt: TGTGCCAGCAGTCTCGCCGACAGGAGCAATCAGCCCCAGCATTTT

abundance: few
v_gene: TRBV7-8
j_gene: TRBJ1-2
d_gene: NA
CDR3aa: CASSSPWGLGGYTF
CDR3nt: TGTGCCAGCAGCTCCCCGTGGGGCCTCGGCGGCTACACCTTC

abundance: NA
v_gene: TRBV2
j_gene: TRBJ1-1
d_gene: NA
CDR3aa: CASSEELGETEAFF
CDR3nt: TGTGCCAGCAGTGAGGAGCTAGGGGAAACTGAAGCTTTCTTT

abundance: NA
v_gene: TRBV10-1
j_gene: TRBJ2-2
d_gene: TRBD2
CDR3aa: CASSESGGRTIGELFF
CDR3nt: TGCGCCAGCAGTGAGTCTGGCGGGAGGACTATCGGGGAGCTGTTTTTT

abundance: NA
v_gene: TRBV7-9
j_gene: TRBJ1-1
d_gene: NA
CDR3aa: CASSLDSWNTEAFF
CDR3nt: TGTGCCAGCAGCTTAGACTCATGGAACACTGAAGCTTTCTTT

abundance: NA
v_gene: TRBV18
j_gene: TRBJ2-1
d_gene: TRBD2
CDR3aa: CASSPRLAGDNEQFF
CDR3nt: TGTGCCAGCTCACCAAGACTAGCGGGCGACAATGAGCAGTTCTTC

abundance: NA
v_gene: TRBV28
j_gene: TRBJ1-5
d_gene: NA
CDR3aa: CASSLSGRSNNQPQHF
CDR3nt: TGTGCCAGCAGTTTATCAGGGAGGAGTAACAATCAGCCCCAGCATTTT

abundance: NA
v_gene: TRBV18
j_gene: TRBJ2-5
d_gene: TRBD2
CDR3aa: CASSPAFVAGGETQYF
CDR3nt: TGTGCCAGCTCACCAGCCTTCGTAGCGGGAGGAGAGACCCAGTACTTC

abundance: NA
v_gene: TRBV30
j_gene: TRBJ1-5
d_gene: NA
CDR3aa: CAWSSGGGRQPQHF
CDR3nt: TGTGCCTGGAGCTCGGGGGGCGGGCGTCAGCCCCAGCATTTT

abundance: NA
v_gene: TRBV6-6
j_gene: TRBJ1-3
d_gene: NA
CDR3aa: CASIAHGGRGNTIYF
CDR3nt: TGTGCCAGCATCGCACATGGGGGCCGTGGAAACACCATATATTTT

abundance: NA
v_gene: TRBV28
j_gene: TRBJ1-2
d_gene: TRBD1
CDR3aa: CASALQGAPGYTF
CDR3nt: TGTGCCAGCGCTTTACAGGGGGCGCCCGGCTACACCTTC

abundance: NA
v_gene: TRBV10-2
j_gene: TRBJ1-2
d_gene: TRBD1
CDR3aa: CASSETGDGYTF
CDR3nt: TGCGCCAGCAGTGAGACAGGGGACGGCTACACCTTC

abundance: NA
v_gene: TRBV18
j_gene: TRBJ1-5
d_gene: TRBD1
CDR3aa: CASSKATGGVRAQHF
CDR3nt: TGTGCCAGCTCAAAAGCGACAGGGGGCGTTCGGGCCCAGCATTTT